This T cell receptor (beta chain) is drawn from a study of cytomegalovirus exposure and HLA in healthy donors. Study observations and caveats: DRB1 had the most TCR associations and HLA-C the fewest, a later analysis found, with rates varying by HLA locus. Prior analysis indicated that the majority of TCR beta V segments exhibited productivity approximately 87% or approximately 30% of the time. Immune exposure information comprised only CMV serostatus.

Concerning this clone: The antigen remains undetermined.

The PCR employed 60 Vbeta primers together with 13 Jbeta primers. Produced via immunoSEQ multiplex PCR; TCRdb's table is partial and in-frame only. Of about 82,000 clones in the sample, 70% to 75% are singletons; the top ten hold about 6%. Trimming took 1 base from V and 0 from J; bases not matched to a gene: 1. The CDR3 runs 16 residues. The germline V gene encodes CDR1 MNHEY and CDR2 SMNVEV (reference sequence). What was sequenced was PBMCs. The genes are TRBV27 and TRBJ1-1; 11 bases agree with TRBD1. This receptor was obtained from a woman in her forties or fifties in good health and CMV-seropositive. CDR3 protein: CASSLWTGGMNTEAFF. DNA of the CDR3: TGTGCCAGCAGTTTATGGACAGGGGGCATGAACACTGAAGCTTTCTTT.